This TCR beta chain was obtained from a study of tissue T cells after allogeneic stem cell transplantation. Broader study findings: Within patients, tissue anatomy strongly shaped TCR repertoire composition.

Assay used: immunoSEQ multiplex PCR; TCRdb lists only in-frame clones, some missing. The sample holds roughly 9,000 clones, approximately 49% seen once. The CDR3 runs to 15 residues. This clone is termed medium-sized. The antigen is undetermined. Gene and germline names: mouse. The read terminates 1 residue ahead of where the CDR3 ends, so the germline J gene completes it. Time point noted: mouse harvest day 7 after allogeneic transplant. Each mouse received 10^7 T-cell-depleted marrow cells plus 10^6 splenic CD5+ T cells by tail vein. Mice had MHC-mismatched B6 into BALB/c GVHD, sampled day 7 or 14. The genes are TRBV22 and TRBJ2-7; TRBD1 is the table's D call, not checked against the DNA. TRBV22 is a pseudogene. Sequencing used gut tissue. The source of this sequence is a female BALB/c mouse given C57BL/6 T cells with graft-versus-host disease after an allogeneic hematopoietic cell transplant. The CDR3 loop reads CASRTTGASSYEQYF. The part of the CDR3 DNA that was read is TGTGCCAGCAGGACGACAGGGGCCAGCTCCTATGAACAGTAC.